This TCR beta chain was recovered during a study of blood T cell repertoires in COVID-19. Generated by immunoSEQ multiplex PCR, the TCRdb table keeps only in-frame clones and is missing some. Found here are some 170,000 clones, around 81% of them singletons; the top ten hold around 5.9%. V dropped 6 bases and J dropped 5 bases, with 13 bases sitting between them. The CDR3 has 13 amino acids. The sequence came from a man aged 40-49 years who had recovered from COVID-19. V and J are TRBV12-3 or TRBV12-4 and TRBJ1-2; TRBD1 might be the D (6 bases). What was sequenced was PBMCs or T cells enriched from blood (not recorded which). CDR3 sequence (DNA): TGTGCCAGCAGCCTACAGGGCAAGTATGGCTACACCTTC. It translates to CASSLQGKYGYTF.